Below are 19 T cell receptor beta chains sequenced from a single sample in a study of blood T cell repertoires in COVID-19. Assay: immunoSEQ multiplex PCR; the TCRdb copy retains only in-frame clones and omits some. The data contain 180,000 or so clones, approximately 89% of them singletons. Sequenced input: peripheral blood. These receptor sequences come from a man between 65 and 80 years old with acute or convalescent COVID-19.

The chain has TRBV20-1 and TRBJ1-5; D uncertain. The CDR3 contains 11 residues. The V and J ends lost 4 bases and 5 bases respectively, with 6 bases between them. Per germline, CDR1 DFQATT and CDR2 SNEGSKA (reference sequence). CDR3 DNA sequence: TGCAGTGCTATACGGGATCAGCCCCAGCATTTT. Translation gives CSAIRDQPQHF.

V and J are TRBV7-9 and TRBJ1-1; 9 bases are shared with TRBD1. Germline V lookup: CDR1 SEHNR, CDR2 FQNEAQ (reference sequence). V gave up 2 bases and J gave up 6 bases; unmatched junction bases: 4. The CDR3 totals 14 residues. In nucleotides, the CDR3 is TGTGCCAGCAGCTTAAGGGACAGGGTATCTGAAGCTTTCTTT. As protein: CASSLRDRVSEAFF.

The gene calls are TRBV6-5 and TRBJ1-2, with TRBD1 as a possible D gene (5 bases). The CDR3 is 15 amino acids. The V and J ends lost 6 bases and 3 bases respectively, with 17 bases between them. Looked up from germline, CDR1 is MNHEY and CDR2 is SVGAGI. The CDR3 spells CASRDLRQSHYGYTF. CDR3 nucleotides: TGTGCCAGCAGAGACCTGAGACAGTCACACTATGGCTACACCTTC.

The J gene is TRBJ1-1, the V gene TRBV21-1; TRBD1 is the table's D call, not checked against the DNA. TRBV21-1 has pseudogene status. This CDR3 is 16 amino acids long. CDR3 sequence: CASSTEQGAWGTEAFF. CDR3 sequence (DNA): TGTGCCAGCAGCACCGAACAGGGGGCGTGGGGCACTGAAGCTTTCTTT.

This clone was seen more than once but under ten times. The J gene is TRBJ2-7, the V gene TRBV27; 10 nucleotides agree with TRBD1. The CDR3 length is 14 residues. The germline gives CDR1 MNHEY, CDR2 SMNVEV (reference sequence). Trimming at V came to 6 bases and at J to 7 bases, leaving 9 bases not matched to a gene. This chain's CDR3 is CASSGTGALREQYF. In DNA form, the CDR3 reads TGTGCCAGCAGCGGGACAGGGGCACTACGGGAGCAGTACTTC.

The CDR3, as DNA: TGTGCCAGTAGCCGCCCCAGGCAGCCCCAGCATTTT. It translates to CASSRPRQPQHF. This chain joins TRBV19 and TRBJ1-5; D remains unclear. The CDR3 is 12 amino acids. With 6 bases removed from V and 7 bases from J, the gap between germline ends came to 10 bases. The germline CDR1 and CDR2 sequences are LNHDA and SQIVND (reference sequence).

This chain uses TRBV9 with TRBJ1-1; D ambiguous. The germline V and J ends were trimmed by 1 base and 1 base, with 5 bases remaining between them. Germline V gene sequence: CDR1 SGDLS, CDR2 YYNGEE. CDR3 length: 13 residues. The CDR3 reads CASSVSTNTEAFF. For the CDR3, the DNA is TGTGCCAGCAGCGTAAGCACGAACACTGAAGCTTTCTTT.

The V call is TRBV7-3, the J call TRBJ2-1, with unresolved D. The ends were cut back, 5 bases at V and 10 bases at J, with 9 bases in the middle. The CDR3 has 11 amino acids. Germline V gives CDR1 SGHTA, CDR2 FQGTGA. CDR3 sequence reads: CASSGFNEQFF. CDR3 in DNA: TGTGCCAGCAGCGGCTTCAACGAGCAGTTCTTC.

The chain carries TRBV29-1 and TRBJ2-2, with D unclear. The CDR3 extends over 14 amino acids. Germline V gene lookup returns CDR1 SQVTM and CDR2 ANQGSEA. Deletions cut 1 base from V and 4 bases from J, with 10 bases between. CDR3 coding DNA: TGCAGCGTTGAAGGCGGTTCTCGCACCGGGGAGCTGTTTTTT. The encoded protein is CSVEGGSRTGELFF.

V and J are TRBV9 and TRBJ2-5; 7 bases line up with TRBD1. The V gene end was trimmed by 3 bases and the J gene end by 4 bases; junction bases not matched to a gene: 12. Germline loops: CDR1 SGDLS, CDR2 YYNGEE. The CDR3 length is 16 residues. CDR3 DNA sequence: TGTGCCAGCAGCGCCTCGGGACAGTTTGTCGGAGAGACCCAGTACTTC. Translating it yields CASSASGQFVGETQYF. Full variable domain (rest looked up from reference TRBV9 and TRBJ2-5): DSGVTQTPKHLITATGQRVTLRCSPRSGDLSVYWYQQSLDQGLQFLIQYYNGEERAKGNILERFSAQQFPDLHSELNLSSLELGDSALYFCASSASGQFVGETQYFGPGTRLLVL.

V is TRBV28 and J is TRBJ2-5, with 8 bases lining up with TRBD1. The germline CDR1 and CDR2 sequences are MDHEN and SYDVKM. CDR3 length: 16 residues. The junction had 12 bases not matched to a gene; V was cut back by 5 bases and J by 4 bases. This CDR3 reads CASSNLGQDGRETQYF. The CDR3 nucleotides are TGTGCCAGCAGTAACTTGGGACAGGACGGGAGAGAGACCCAGTACTTC.

This clone was detected only once. The chain uses TRBV5-4 and TRBJ2-5; 11 positions agree with TRBD2. Per the germline V gene, CDR1 is SGHNT and CDR2 is YYREEE (reference sequence). CDR3 length: 16 residues. Germline trimming cut 0 bases from V and 3 bases from J; bases unmatched to any gene: 4. The CDR3 bases are TGTGCCAGCAGCTTGGATAGTAGCGGGAGGGAAGAGACCCAGTACTTC. Translated: CASSLDSSGREETQYF.

The chain carries TRBV24-1 and TRBJ2-3, with unresolved D. This CDR3 is built from 12 residues. The germline V and J ends were trimmed by 4 bases and 2 bases, with 3 bases remaining between them. The germline V gene encodes CDR1 KGHDR and CDR2 SFDVKD. CDR3 in DNA: TGTGCCACCAGTGACTACACAGATACGCAGTATTTT. Translated, it gives CATSDYTDTQYF.

V gene TRBV2 combines with J gene TRBJ2-7; a possible D gene is TRBD2 (5 bases). From germline, CDR1 is SNHLY and CDR2 FYNNEI. Trimming removed 3 bases at V and 2 bases at J, with 8 bases between. CDR3 size: 13 residues. The CDR3 loop reads CASSEAGPYEQYF. The CDR3 bases are TGTGCCAGCAGTGAGGCGGGCCCCTACGAGCAGTACTTC.

As DNA, the CDR3 is TGCGCCAGCAGCCAAGGGAGGGCAGACCCACTAGGGGAAAAACTGTTTTTT. It translates to CASSQGRADPLGEKLFF. The rearrangement links TRBV4-1 to TRBJ1-4, with D unclear. The CDR3 is 17 amino acids. Germline V gene data show CDR1 as MGHRA and CDR2 as YSYEKL. V lost 1 base to trimming and J lost 8 bases, with 20 bases between them.

This clone was detected once. The rearrangement links TRBV10-2 to TRBJ2-1; tentatively, D is TRBD2 (6 bases). Germline V lookup: CDR1 WSHSY, CDR2 SAAADI. This CDR3 comprises 15 residues. V was cut by 1 base and J by 2 bases, with 9 bases left in between. This CDR3 reads CASSELGGPYNEQFF. The CDR3 DNA follows: TGCGCCAGCAGTGAGTTGGGAGGCCCCTACAATGAGCAGTTCTTC.

The CDR3 loop is CASSLEFGGGYEQYF. The DNA for the CDR3 is TGTGCCAGCAGCTTAGAGTTCGGGGGAGGCTACGAGCAGTACTTC. The chain is built from TRBV7-2 and TRBJ2-7; a weak D match, TRBD2 (6 bases). Germline lookup yields CDR1 SGHTA and CDR2 FQGNSA. V shed 1 base and J shed 3 bases, with 13 bases lying between them. CDR3 length equals 15 residues. The full variable domain, in which reference TRBV7-2 and TRBJ2-7 provide the parts outside the CDR3, is GAGVSQSPSNKVTEKGKDVELRCDPISGHTALYWYRQSLGQGLEFLIYFQGNSAPDKSGLPSDRFSAERTGGSVSTLTIQRTQQEDSAVYLCASSLEFGGGYEQYFGPGTRLTVT.

The gene calls are TRBV7-9 and TRBJ2-5; 9 bases align to TRBD2. This CDR3 is built from 15 residues. The germline gives CDR1 SEHNR, CDR2 FQNEAQ (reference sequence). Losses at the gene ends were 5 bases for V and 4 bases for J; bases not matched to a gene: 8. CDR3 region: CASSIRAGGSETQYF. CDR3 nucleotides: TGTGCCAGCAGCATCCGGGCGGGGGGGTCAGAGACCCAGTACTTC.

This chain connects TRBV7-2 to TRBJ2-3; D not resolved. Looked up from germline, CDR1 is SGHTA and CDR2 is FQGNSA. CDR3 length: 12 amino acids. V was trimmed by 5 bases and J by 2 bases, leaving 5 bases between them. CDR3: CASSVLTDTQYF. CDR3 bases: TGTGCCAGCAGCGTACTCACAGATACGCAGTATTTT.